The rows below give T cell receptor beta chains drawn from one sample of a study of tumor-infiltrating lymphocytes in primary liver carcinoma. TCRdb called the multiplex PCR reads again in MiXCR, with one record for every CDR3 protein. The sample includes under 45,000 distinct CDR3 sequences, around 66% seen only once; the top ten take 19%. The sample was liver tumor tissue from sampling region 2. These receptors came from a middle-aged man with primary liver carcinoma and hepatitis B virus infection. Each CDR3 is given with its conserved first and last residue. Fields, in order: V gene, D gene, J gene, clone size, CDR3 protein, CDR3 DNA. The D gene is left open where the match is weak. The size field is filled for only some rows; it gives once, few, many or a size class.

TRBV28	-	TRBJ1-2	-	CASPSGYYGYTF	TGTGCCAGTCCCTCAGGATACTATGGCTACACCTTC
TRBV10-3	-	TRBJ1-1	once	CVISTGGQEDTEAFF	TGTGTCATTTCCACCGGGGGACAAGAGGACACTGAAGCTTTCTTT
TRBV6-2/TRBV6-3	-	TRBJ2-7	-	CTSTYEVPYEQYF	TGTACCAGCACTTACGAGGTACCCTACGAACAGTACTTC
TRBV11-1	-	TRBJ2-2	medium-sized	CASSRTPNTGELFF	TGTGCCAGCAGCCGTACACCGAACACCGGGGAGCTGTTTTTT
TRBV29-1	-	TRBJ1-2	-	CSAHDIGGEYGYTF	TGCAGCGCCCACGACATAGGGGGTGAGTATGGCTACACCTTC
TRBV14	-	TRBJ2-7	-	CASSQDQEQELYF	TGTGCCAGCAGCCAAGATCAGGAACAGGAACTGTACTTC
TRBV11-3	-	TRBJ2-1	hyperexpanded	CASSLGVSNNEQFF	TGTGCCAGCAGCTTAGGCGTCTCGAACAATGAGCAGTTCTTC
TRBV4-1	-	TRBJ2-3	-	CASSQDGRSTETQYF	TGCGCCAGCAGCCAAGACGGTAGGAGCACAGAAACGCAGTATTTT
TRBV12-3/TRBV12-4	-	TRBJ2-5	-	CANSLVGGRETQYF	TGTGCCAACAGTTTGGTGGGCGGGCGAGAGACCCAGTACTTC
TRBV6-2/TRBV6-3	-	TRBJ2-3	-	CASMSGWSTDTRYF	TGTGCCAGTATGAGCGGGTGGAGCACAGATACGCGGTATTTT
TRBV6-1	TRBD1	TRBJ2-7	-	CASSEGEGAFYDQYF	TGTGCCAGCAGTGAAGGAGAGGGGGCTTTCTACGATCAATACTTC
TRBV5-6	-	TRBJ2-3	-	CSSSLLADTQYF	TGCTCCAGCAGCTTATTAGCGGATACGCAGTATTTT
TRBV6-1	-	TRBJ2-6	-	CTSSAFQGRSRSGANVLTF	TGTACCAGCAGTGCCTTTCAGGGCAGGAGCCGCTCTGGGGCCAACGTCCTGACTTTC
TRBV2	TRBD2	TRBJ2-3	-	CASRVAHGRGTDTQYF	TGTGCCAGTAGGGTGGCACACGGGAGGGGCACAGATACGCAGTATTTT
TRBV28	-	TRBJ2-7	once	CTSGTQGKQYF	TGTACCAGCGGCACTCAGGGGAAGCAGTACTTC
TRBV5-1	-	TRBJ1-1	-	CASSEAGWSFEAFF	TGCGCCAGCAGCGAAGCTGGGTGGTCATTTGAAGCTTTCTTT
TRBV7-9	-	TRBJ2-3	-	CASNPTTGEIHTQYF	TGTGCCAGCAACCCCACCACGGGAGAAATCCATACGCAGTATTTT
TRBV19	-	TRBJ2-7	many	CASGRGDYEQYF	TGTGCCAGTGGCAGGGGTGACTACGAGCAGTACTTC
TRBV11-2	-	TRBJ2-4	large	CASTTSAVAKNIQYF	TGTGCCAGCACCACTTCGGCGGTAGCCAAAAACATTCAGTACTTC